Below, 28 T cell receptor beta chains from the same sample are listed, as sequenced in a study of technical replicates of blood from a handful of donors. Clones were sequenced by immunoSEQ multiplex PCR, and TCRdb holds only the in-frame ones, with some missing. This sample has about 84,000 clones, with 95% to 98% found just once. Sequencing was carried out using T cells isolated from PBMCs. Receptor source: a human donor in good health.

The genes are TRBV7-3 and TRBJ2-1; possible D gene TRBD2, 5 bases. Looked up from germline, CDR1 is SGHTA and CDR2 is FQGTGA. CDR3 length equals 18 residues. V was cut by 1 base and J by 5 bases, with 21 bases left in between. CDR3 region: CASSLKGRLPGVHNEQFF. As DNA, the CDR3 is TGTGCCAGCAGCTTAAAGGGTCGACTACCCGGGGTCCACAATGAGCAGTTCTTC.

This chain's CDR3 is CASSFSGFSPDTQYF. The CDR3 nucleotides read TGTGCCAGCAGTTTCAGCGGCTTTTCCCCAGATACGCAGTATTTT. V is TRBV7-9 and J is TRBJ2-3; maybe TRBD2 (5 bases). CDR3 length: 15 amino acids. The V end was cut by 6 bases, the J end by 4 bases, with 17 bases between. Germline CDR1 reads SEHNR; CDR2 reads FQNEAQ (reference sequence).

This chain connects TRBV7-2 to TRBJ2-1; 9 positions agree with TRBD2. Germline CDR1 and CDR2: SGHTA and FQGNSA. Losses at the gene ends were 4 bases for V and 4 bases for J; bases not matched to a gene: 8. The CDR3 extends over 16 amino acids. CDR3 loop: CASSSAPLAGYNEQFF. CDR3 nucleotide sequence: TGTGCCAGCAGCTCCGCTCCCCTAGCGGGGTACAATGAGCAGTTCTTC.

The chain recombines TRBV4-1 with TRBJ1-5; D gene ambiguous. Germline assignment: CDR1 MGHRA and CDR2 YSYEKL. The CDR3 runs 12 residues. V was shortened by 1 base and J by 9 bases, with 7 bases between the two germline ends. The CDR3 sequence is CASSQGSGPQHF. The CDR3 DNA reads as TGCGCCAGCAGCCAAGGGTCGGGGCCCCAGCATTTT.

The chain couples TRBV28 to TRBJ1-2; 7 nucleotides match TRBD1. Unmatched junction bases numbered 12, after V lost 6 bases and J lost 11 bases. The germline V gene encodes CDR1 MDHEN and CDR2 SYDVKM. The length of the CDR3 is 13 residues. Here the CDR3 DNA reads TGTGCCAGCAGGGGGCAGGGGGGTTTGGGGTACACCTTC. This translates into CASRGQGGLGYTF.

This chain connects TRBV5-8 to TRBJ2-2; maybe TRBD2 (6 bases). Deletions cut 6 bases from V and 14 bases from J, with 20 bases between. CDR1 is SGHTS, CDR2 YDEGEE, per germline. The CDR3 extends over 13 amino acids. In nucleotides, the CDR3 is TGTGCCAGCACCCCCCCGCGGGGCGGGGCCCTGTTTTTT. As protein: CASTPPRGGALFF.

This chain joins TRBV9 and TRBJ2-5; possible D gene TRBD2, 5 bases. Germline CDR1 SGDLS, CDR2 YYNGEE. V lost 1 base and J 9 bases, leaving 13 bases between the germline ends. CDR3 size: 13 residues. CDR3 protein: CASSVSGFAAQYF. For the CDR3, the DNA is TGTGCCAGCAGCGTATCGGGGTTTGCGGCCCAGTACTTC.

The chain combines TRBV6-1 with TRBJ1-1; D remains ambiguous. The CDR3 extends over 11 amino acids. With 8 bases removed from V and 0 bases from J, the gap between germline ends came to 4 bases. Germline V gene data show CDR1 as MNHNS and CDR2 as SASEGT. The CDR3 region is CASRVNTEAFF. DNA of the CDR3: TGTGCCAGCCGAGTGAACACTGAAGCTTTCTTT.

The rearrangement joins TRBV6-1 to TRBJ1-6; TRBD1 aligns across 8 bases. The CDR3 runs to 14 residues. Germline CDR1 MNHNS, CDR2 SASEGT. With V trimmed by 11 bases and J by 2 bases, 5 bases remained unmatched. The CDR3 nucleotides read TGTGCCGGGGGGACAGGCGCCTATAATTCACCCCTCCACTTT. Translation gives CAGGTGAYNSPLHF.

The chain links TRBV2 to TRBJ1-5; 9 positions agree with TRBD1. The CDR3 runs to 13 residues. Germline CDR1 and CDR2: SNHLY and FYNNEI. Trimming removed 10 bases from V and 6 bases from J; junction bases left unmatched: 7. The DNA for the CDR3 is TGTGCCACCCAGGACAGGGGAGGTCAGCCCCAGCATTTT. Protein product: CATQDRGGQPQHF.

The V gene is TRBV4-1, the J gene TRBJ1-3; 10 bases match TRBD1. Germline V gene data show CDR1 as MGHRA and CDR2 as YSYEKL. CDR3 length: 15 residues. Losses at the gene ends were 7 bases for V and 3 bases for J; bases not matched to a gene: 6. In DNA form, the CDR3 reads TGCGCCAGCACCATTGACAGGGGGCTTGGAAACACCATATATTTT. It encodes CASTIDRGLGNTIYF.

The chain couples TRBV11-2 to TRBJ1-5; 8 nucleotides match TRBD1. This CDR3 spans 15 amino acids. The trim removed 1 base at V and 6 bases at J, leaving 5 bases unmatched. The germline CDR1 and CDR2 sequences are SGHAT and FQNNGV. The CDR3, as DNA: TGTGCCAGCAGCTTAGGACAGGGGATCTTTCAGCCCCAGCATTTT. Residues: CASSLGQGIFQPQHF.

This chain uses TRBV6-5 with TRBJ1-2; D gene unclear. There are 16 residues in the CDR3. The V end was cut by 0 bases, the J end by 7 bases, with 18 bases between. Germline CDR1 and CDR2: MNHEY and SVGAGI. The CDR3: CASSYSLSAASGGYTF. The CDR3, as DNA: TGTGCCAGCAGTTACTCACTTTCGGCAGCCTCAGGTGGCTACACCTTC.

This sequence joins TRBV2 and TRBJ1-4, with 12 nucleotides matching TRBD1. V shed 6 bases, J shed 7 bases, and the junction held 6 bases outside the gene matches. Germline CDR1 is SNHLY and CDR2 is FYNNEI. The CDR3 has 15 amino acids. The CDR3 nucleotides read TGTGCCAGCAGCGGGGACAGGGGGCCGCTTGAAAAACTGTTTTTT. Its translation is CASSGDRGPLEKLFF. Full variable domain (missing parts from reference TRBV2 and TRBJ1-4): EPEVTQTPSHQVTQMGQEVILRCVPISNHLYFYWYRQILGQKVEFLVSFYNNEISEKSEIFDDQFSVERPDGSNFTLKIRSTKLEDSAMYFCASSGDRGPLEKLFFGSGTQLSVL.

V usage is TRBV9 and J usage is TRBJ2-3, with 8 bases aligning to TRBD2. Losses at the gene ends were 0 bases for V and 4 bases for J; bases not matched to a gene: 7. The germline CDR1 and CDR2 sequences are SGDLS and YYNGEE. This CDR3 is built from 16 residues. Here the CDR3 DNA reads TGTGCCAGCAGCGTAGTTGAGCGGGAGCCATCAGATACGCAGTATTTT. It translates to CASSVVEREPSDTQYF.

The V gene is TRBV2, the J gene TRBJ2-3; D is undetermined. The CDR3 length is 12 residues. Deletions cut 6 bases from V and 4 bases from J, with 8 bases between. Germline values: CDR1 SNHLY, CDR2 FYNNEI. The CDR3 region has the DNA TGTGCCAGCAGAAGAGAGGCAGATACGCAGTATTTT. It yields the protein CASRREADTQYF.

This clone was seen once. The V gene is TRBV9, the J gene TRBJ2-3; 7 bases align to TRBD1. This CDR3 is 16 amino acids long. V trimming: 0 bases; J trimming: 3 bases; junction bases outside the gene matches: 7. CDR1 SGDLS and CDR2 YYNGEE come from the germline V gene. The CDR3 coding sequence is TGTGCCAGCAGCGTAGGTCCCAGGGGGAGAACAGATACGCAGTATTTT. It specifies CASSVGPRGRTDTQYF.

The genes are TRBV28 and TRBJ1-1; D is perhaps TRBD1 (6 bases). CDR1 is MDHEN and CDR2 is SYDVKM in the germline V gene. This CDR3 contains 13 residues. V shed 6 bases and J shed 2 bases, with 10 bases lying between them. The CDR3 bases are TGTGCCAGCAGAACAGGGAGTAACACTGAAGCTTTCTTT. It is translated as CASRTGSNTEAFF.

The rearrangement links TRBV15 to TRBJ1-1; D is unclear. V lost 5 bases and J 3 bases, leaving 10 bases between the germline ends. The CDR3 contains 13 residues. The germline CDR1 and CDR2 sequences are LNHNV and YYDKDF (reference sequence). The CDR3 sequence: CATSDERDTEAFF. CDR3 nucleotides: TGTGCCACCAGCGACGAGCGGGACACTGAAGCTTTCTTT.

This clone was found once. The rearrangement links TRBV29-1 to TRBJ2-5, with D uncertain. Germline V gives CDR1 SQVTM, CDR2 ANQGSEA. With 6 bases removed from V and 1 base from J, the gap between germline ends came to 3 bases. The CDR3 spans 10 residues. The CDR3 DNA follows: TGCAGCGTGCGCCAAGAGACCCAGTACTTC. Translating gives CSVRQETQYF.

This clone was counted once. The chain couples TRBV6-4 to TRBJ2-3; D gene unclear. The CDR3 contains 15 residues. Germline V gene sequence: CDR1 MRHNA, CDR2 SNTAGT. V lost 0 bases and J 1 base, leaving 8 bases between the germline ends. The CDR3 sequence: CASSDSLAGTDTQYF. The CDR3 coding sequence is TGTGCCAGCAGTGACTCACTTGCTGGCACAGATACGCAGTATTTT.

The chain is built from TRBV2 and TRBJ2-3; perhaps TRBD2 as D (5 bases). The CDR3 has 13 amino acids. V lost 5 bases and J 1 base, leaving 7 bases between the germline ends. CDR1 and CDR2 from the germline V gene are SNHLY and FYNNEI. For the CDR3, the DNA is TGTGCCAGCAGTAACGGGGGCACAGATACGCAGTATTTT. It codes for CASSNGGTDTQYF.

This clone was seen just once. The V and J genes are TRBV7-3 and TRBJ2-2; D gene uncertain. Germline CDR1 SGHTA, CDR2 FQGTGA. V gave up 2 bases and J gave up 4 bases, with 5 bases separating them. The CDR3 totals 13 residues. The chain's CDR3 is CASSLRSTGELFF. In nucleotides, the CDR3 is TGTGCCAGCAGCTTACGGAGCACCGGGGAGCTGTTTTTT.

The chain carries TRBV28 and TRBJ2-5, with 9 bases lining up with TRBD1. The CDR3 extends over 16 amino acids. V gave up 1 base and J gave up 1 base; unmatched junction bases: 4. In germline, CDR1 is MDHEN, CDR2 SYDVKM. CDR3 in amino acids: CASSLLGDRVQETQYF. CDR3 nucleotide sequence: TGTGCCAGCAGTTTATTGGGGGACAGGGTCCAAGAGACCCAGTACTTC.

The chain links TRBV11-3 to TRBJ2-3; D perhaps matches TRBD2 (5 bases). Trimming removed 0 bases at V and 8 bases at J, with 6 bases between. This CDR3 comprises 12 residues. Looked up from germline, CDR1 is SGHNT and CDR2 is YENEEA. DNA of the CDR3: TGTGCCAGCAGCTTAGACCGGGGTACGCAGTATTTT. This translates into CASSLDRGTQYF.

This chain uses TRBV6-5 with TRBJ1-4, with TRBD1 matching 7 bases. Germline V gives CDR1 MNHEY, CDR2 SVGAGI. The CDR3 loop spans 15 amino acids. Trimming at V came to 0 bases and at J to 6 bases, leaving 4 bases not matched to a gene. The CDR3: CASSYSGRGHEKLFF. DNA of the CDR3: TGTGCCAGCAGTTACTCCGGGAGGGGGCATGAAAAACTGTTTTTT.

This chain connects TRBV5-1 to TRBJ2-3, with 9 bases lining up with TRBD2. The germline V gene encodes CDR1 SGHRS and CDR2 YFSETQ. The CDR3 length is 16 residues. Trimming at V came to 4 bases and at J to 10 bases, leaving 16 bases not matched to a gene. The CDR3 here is CASSPAGSGRWGAQYF. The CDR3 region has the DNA TGCGCCAGCAGCCCGGCGGGTAGCGGGAGATGGGGCGCGCAGTATTTT.

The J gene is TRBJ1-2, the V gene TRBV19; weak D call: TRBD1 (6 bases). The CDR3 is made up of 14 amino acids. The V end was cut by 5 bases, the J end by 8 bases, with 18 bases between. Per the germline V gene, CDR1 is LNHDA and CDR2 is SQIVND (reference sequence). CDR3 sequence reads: CASSSPPDRSGYTF. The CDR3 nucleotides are TGTGCCAGTAGTTCTCCCCCCGACAGGAGCGGCTACACCTTC.